Sequencing of this TCR beta chain was carried out in a study of tumor-infiltrating lymphocytes in primary liver carcinoma. Study in general: T1-T3 N0M0 was the stage of the tumors, which were roughly 4.2 to 11 cm across.

It was from 20-30 mg of unsorted bulk tissue that RNA and DNA were co-extracted. V dropped 11 bases and J dropped 5 bases, with 15 bases sitting between them. The CDR3 runs 12 residues. A primer matching the constant region was used to make TCR beta cDNA from around 460 ng of total RNA. ARM-PCR was slightly modified, and three nested multiplex PCR rounds with it gave rise to the TCR beta libraries. The two initial PCR rounds, ten to eleven cycles each, used TRBV1-TRBV30 forward and C-beta reverse primers. TCRdb reprocessed the multiplex PCR reads via MiXCR and lists one record per CDR3 protein. The data show approximately 40,000 distinct CDR3 sequences, with approximately 70% seen just once and over 15% held by the top ten.

Sequencing was carried out using liver tumor tissue from sampling region 2. Stated subset: tumor region T2, inferior pole. This receptor was obtained from a man aged 35 to 55 with primary liver carcinoma and hepatitis B virus infection. The J gene is TRBJ2-5, the V gene TRBV12-3 or TRBV12-4, with a possible D match to TRBD2 (5 bases). The CDR3: CAGNLARETQYF. CDR3 sequence (DNA): TGTGCCGGCAATTTAGCGCGGGAGACCCAGTACTTC.